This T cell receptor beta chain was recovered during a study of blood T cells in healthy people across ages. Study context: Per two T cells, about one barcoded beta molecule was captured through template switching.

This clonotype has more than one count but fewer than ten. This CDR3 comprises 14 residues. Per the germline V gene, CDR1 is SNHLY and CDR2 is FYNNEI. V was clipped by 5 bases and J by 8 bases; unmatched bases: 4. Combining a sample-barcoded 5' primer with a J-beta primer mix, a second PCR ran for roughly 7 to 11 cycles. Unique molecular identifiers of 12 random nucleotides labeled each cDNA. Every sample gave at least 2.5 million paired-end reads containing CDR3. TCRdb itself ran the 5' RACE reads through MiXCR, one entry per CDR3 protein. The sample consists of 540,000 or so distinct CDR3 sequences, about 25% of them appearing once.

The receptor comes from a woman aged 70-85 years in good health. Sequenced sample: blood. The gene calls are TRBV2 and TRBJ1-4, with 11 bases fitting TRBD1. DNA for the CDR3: TGTGCCAGCAGTAAGGGACAGGGGGAAGAAAAACTGTTTTTT. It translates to CASSKGQGEEKLFF.